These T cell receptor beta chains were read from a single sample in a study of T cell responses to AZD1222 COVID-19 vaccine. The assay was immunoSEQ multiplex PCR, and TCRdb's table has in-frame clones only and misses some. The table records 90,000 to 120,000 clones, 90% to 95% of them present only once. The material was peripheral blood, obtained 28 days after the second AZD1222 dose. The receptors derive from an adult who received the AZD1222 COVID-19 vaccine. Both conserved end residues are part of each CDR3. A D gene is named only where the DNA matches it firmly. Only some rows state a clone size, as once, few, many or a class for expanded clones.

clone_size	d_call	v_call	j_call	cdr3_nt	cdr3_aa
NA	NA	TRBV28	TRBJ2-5	TGTGCCAGCAGTTCACTCGGACGGTCAGGAAGAGAGACCCAGTACTTC	CASSSLGRSGRETQYF
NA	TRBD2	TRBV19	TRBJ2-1	TGTGCCAGTAGTATCGGGGGAGGGAGATACAATGAGCAGTTCTTC	CASSIGGGRYNEQFF
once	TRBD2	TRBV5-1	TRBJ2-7	TGCGCCAGCAGTTGGACTAGCGGCTACGAGCAGTACTTC	CASSWTSGYEQYF
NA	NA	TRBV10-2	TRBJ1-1	TGCGCCAGCAGTGAGGAGGGGACTGAAGCTTTCTTT	CASSEEGTEAFF
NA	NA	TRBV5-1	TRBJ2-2	TGCGCCAGCAGCTTTGACGACGGGGGCGTGAACACCGGGGAGCTGTTTTTT	CASSFDDGGVNTGELFF
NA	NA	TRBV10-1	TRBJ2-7	TGCGCCAGCAGTGAGGGTCGGCAGTACGAGCAGTACTTC	CASSEGRQYEQYF
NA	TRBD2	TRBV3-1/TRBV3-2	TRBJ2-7	TGTGCCAGCAGCCCCCTAGCGGGAGGCCCATCCTACGAGCAGTACTTC	CASSPLAGGPSYEQYF
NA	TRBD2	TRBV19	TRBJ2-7	TGTGCCAGTAGTATAGGCCTTTTAACTAGCGACGAGCAGTACTTC	CASSIGLLTSDEQYF
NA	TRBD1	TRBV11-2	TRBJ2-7	TGTGCCAGCAGCTTAAGACAGGGGCACGAGCAGTACTTC	CASSLRQGHEQYF
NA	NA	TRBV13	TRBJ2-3	TGTGCCAGCAGCTTCCTCAGAGGGGCAGATACGCAGTATTTT	CASSFLRGADTQYF
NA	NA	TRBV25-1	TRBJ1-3	TGTGCCAGCAGTGAGTGGGCCACCTCTGGAAACACCATATATTTT	CASSEWATSGNTIYF
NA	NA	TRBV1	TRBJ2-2	TGCACCAGCAGCCAGGGACTAGCGGGGGGGCCGGCCGGGGAGCTGTTTTTT	CTSSQGLAGGPAGELFF
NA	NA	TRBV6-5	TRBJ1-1	TGTGCCAGCGGAACAGGGACATCGGCGAACACTGAAGCTTTCTTT	CASGTGTSANTEAFF
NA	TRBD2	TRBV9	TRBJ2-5	TGTGCCAGCAGCGTAGGCGGGGGGTCCCAAGAGACCCAGTACTTC	CASSVGGGSQETQYF
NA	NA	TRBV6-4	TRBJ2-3	TGTGCCAGCAGTGACGGGACAACTAGCACAGATACGCAGTATTTT	CASSDGTTSTDTQYF
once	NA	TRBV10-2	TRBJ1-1	TGCGCCAGCACCTCGGTAAACACTGAAGCTTTCTTT	CASTSVNTEAFF
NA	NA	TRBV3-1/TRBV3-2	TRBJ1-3	TGTGCCAGCAGCCAAGGGGAGAGCGGAAACACCATATATTTT	CASSQGESGNTIYF
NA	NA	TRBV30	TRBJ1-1	TGTGCCTGGAGTGTAGTTCTTTTTACTGAAGCTTTCTTT	CAWSVVLFTEAFF
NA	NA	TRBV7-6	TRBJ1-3	TGTGCCAGCAGCACTACAGGGCCTGGAAACACCATATATTTT	CASSTTGPGNTIYF
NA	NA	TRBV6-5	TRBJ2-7	TGTGCCAGCGGACCTGGGCCCTACGAGCAGTACTTC	CASGPGPYEQYF
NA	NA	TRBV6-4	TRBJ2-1	TGTGCCAGCAGCCCGACTGGAAGCGGCTCCTACAATGAGCAGTTCTTC	CASSPTGSGSYNEQFF
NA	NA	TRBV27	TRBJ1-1	TGTGCCAGCAGTTTACTGAGGGGGATTGAAGCTTTCTTT	CASSLLRGIEAFF
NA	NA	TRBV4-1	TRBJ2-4	TGCGCCAGCAGCCAAGAGATCGGCAGGGTTGCCGACATTCAGTACTTC	CASSQEIGRVADIQYF
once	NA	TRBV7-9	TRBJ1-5	TGTGCCAGCAGCTTAGGGGACAAGGACAATCAGCCCCAGCATTTT	CASSLGDKDNQPQHF
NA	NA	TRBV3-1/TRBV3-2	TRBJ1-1	TGTGCCAGCAGCGTGGACGCGTGGAGCACTGAAGCTTTCTTT	CASSVDAWSTEAFF
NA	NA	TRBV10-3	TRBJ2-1	TGTGCCATCAGATCCAACAGCGGTCAATCCTACAATGAGCAGTTCTTC	CAIRSNSGQSYNEQFF
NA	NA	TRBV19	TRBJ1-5	TGTGCCAGTAGTATTAGTAGGCTACCAATTAGCAATCAGCCCCAGCATTTT	CASSISRLPISNQPQHF
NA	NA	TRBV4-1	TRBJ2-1	TGCGCCAGCAGCCAAGGTACAGGGAATGAGCAGTTCTTC	CASSQGTGNEQFF
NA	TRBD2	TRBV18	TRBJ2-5	TGTGCCAGCTCACGACTAGCGGGTGCACAAGAGACCCAGTACTTC	CASSRLAGAQETQYF
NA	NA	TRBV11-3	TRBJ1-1	TGTGCCAGCAGCCTTGGGACCGACACTGAAGCTTTCTTT	CASSLGTDTEAFF
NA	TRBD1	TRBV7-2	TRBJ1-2	TGTGCCAGCAGCCCACAACAGGGGGCAGTATATGGCTACACCTTC	CASSPQQGAVYGYTF
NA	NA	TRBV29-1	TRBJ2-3	TGCAGCGTTGAAGCTAGGGCAGATACGCAGTATTTT	CSVEARADTQYF
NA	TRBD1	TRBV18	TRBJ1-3	TGTGCCAGCTCACCACCCCGGACAGGTTTGATTGGAAACACCATATATTTT	CASSPPRTGLIGNTIYF